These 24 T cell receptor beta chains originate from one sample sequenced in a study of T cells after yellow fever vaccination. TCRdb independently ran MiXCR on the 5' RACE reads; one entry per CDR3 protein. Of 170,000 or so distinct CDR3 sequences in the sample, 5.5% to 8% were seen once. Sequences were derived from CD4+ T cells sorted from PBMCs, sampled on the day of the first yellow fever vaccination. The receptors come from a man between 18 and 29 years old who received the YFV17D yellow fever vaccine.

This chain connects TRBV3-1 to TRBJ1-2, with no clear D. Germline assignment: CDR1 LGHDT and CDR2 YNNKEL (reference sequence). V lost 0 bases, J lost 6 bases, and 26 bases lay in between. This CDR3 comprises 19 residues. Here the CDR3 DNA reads TGTGCCAGCAGCCAAGATCGGATTGGGCCTCGTGGTAGTGGTCATGGCTACACCTTC. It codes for CASSQDRIGPRGSGHGYTF.

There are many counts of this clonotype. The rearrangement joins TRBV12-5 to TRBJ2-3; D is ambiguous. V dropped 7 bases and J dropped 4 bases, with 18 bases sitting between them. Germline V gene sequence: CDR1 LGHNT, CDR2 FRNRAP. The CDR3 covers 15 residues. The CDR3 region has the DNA TGTGCTAGTGCTCGTGGGTACCTAGAGGCAGATACGCAGTATTTT. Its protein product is CASARGYLEADTQYF.

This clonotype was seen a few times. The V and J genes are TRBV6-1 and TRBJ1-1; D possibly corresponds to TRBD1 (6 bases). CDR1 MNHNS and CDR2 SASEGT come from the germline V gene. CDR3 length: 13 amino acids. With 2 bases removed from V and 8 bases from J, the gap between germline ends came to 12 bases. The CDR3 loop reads CASSELDRPEAFF. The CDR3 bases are TGTGCCAGCAGTGAATTAGACAGGCCAGAAGCTTTCTTT.

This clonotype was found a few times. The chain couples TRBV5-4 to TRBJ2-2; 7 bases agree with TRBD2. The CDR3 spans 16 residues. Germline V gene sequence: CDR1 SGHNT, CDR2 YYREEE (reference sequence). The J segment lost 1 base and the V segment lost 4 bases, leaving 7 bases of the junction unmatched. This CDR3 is CASSPSGGGNTGELFF. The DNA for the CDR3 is TGTGCCAGCAGCCCTTCCGGCGGGGGGAACACCGGGGAGCTGTTTTTT.

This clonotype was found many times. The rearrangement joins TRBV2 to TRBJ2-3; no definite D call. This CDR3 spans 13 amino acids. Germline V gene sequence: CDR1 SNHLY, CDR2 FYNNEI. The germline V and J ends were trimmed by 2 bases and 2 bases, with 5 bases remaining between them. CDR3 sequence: CASSETATDTQYF. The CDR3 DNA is TGTGCCAGCAGTGAAACAGCCACAGATACGCAGTATTTT.

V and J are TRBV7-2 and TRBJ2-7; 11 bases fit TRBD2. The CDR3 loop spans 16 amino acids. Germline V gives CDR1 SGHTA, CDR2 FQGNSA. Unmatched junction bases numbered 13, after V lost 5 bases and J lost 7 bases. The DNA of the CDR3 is TGTGCCAGCAGCACCACATATAGCGGGGGGGCGTGGGAGCAGTACTTC. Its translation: CASSTTYSGGAWEQYF.

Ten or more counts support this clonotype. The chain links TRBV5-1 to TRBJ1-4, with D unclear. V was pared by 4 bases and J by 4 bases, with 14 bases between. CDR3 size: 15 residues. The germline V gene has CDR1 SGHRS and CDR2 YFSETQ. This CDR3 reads CASSLRPASNEKLFF. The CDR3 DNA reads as TGCGCCAGCAGCCTCCGACCGGCGAGTAATGAAAAACTGTTTTTT.

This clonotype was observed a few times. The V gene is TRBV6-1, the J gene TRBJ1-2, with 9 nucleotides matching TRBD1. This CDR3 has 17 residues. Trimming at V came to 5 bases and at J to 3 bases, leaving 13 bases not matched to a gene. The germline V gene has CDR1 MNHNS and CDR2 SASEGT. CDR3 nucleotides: TGTGCCAGCAGTCGGAACAGGGGGCCAGGCTTGGACTATGGCTACACCTTC. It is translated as CASSRNRGPGLDYGYTF.

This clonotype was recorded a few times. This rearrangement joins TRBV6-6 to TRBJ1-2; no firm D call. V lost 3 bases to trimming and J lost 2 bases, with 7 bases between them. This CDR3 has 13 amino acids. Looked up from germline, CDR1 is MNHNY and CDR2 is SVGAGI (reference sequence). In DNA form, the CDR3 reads TGTGCCAGCAGTTATTTCAGAAACTATGGCTACACCTTC. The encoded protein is CASSYFRNYGYTF.

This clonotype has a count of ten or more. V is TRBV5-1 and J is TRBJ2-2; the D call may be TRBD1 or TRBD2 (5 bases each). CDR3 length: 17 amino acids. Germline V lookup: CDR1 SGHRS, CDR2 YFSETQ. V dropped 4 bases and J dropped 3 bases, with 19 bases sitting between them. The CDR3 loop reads CASSHRFQGEDTGELFF. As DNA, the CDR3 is TGCGCCAGCAGCCACCGCTTCCAGGGAGAGGACACCGGGGAGCTGTTTTTT. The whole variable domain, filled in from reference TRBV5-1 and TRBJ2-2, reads KAGVTQTPRYLIKTRGQQVTLSCSPISGHRSVSWYQQTPGQGLQFLFEYFSETQRNKGNFPGRFSGRQFSNSRSEMNVSTLELGDSALYLCASSHRFQGEDTGELFFGEGSRLTVL.

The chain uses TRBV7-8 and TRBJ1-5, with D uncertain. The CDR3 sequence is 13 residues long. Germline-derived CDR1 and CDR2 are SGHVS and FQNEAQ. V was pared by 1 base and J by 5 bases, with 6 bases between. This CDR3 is CASSLDRYQPQHF. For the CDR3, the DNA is TGTGCCAGCAGCTTAGACCGATATCAGCCCCAGCATTTT.

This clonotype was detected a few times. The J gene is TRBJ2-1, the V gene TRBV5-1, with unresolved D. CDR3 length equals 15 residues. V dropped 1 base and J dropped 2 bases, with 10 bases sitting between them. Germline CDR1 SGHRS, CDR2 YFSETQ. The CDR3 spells CASSLNPGPYNEQFF. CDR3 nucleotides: TGCGCCAGCAGCTTGAACCCTGGGCCCTACAATGAGCAGTTCTTC.

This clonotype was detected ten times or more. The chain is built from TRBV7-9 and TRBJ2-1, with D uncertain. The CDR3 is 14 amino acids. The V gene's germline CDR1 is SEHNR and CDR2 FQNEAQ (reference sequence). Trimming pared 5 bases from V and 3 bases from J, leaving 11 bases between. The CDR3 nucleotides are TGTGCCAGCAGCCTGCTTTTGGACTACAATGAGCAGTTCTTC. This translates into CASSLLLDYNEQFF.

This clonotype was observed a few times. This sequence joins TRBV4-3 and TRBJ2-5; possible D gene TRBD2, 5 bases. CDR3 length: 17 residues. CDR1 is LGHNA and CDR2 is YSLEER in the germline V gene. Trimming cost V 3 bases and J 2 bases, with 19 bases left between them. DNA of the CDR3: TGCGCCAGCAGCCAGGAGCTTACTAGGACTGTACAAGAGACCCAGTACTTC. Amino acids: CASSQELTRTVQETQYF.

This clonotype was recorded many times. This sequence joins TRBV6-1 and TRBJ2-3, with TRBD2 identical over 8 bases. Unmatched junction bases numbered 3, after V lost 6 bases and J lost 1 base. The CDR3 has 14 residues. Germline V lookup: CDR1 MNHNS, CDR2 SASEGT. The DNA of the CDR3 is TGTGCCAGCAGGCGTAGCGGGGGCACAGATACGCAGTATTTT. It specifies CASRRSGGTDTQYF.

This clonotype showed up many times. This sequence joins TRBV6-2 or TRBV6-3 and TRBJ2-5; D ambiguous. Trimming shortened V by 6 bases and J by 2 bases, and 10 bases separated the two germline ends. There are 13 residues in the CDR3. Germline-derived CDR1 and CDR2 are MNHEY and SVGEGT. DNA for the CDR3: TGTGCCAGCAGCCCTACGACGCAAGAGACCCAGTACTTC. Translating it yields CASSPTTQETQYF.

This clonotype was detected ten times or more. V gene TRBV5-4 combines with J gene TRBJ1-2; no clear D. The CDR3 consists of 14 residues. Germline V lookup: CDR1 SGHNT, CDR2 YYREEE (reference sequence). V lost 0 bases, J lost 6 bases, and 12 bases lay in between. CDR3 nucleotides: TGTGCCAGCAGCTTGGCACCCCATGAACATGGCTACACCTTC. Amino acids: CASSLAPHEHGYTF.

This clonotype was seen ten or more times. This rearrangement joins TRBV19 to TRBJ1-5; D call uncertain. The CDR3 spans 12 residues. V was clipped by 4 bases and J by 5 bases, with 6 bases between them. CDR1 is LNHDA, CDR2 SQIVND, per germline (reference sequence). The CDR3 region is CASSKQYQPQHF. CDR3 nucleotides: TGTGCCAGTAGTAAACAATATCAGCCCCAGCATTTT.

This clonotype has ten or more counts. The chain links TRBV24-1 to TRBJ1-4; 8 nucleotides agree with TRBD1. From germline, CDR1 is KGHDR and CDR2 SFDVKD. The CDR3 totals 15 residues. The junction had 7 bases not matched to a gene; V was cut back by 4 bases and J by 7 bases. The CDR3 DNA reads TGTGCCACCAGTGACCCAGGACAGGGCAGTGAAAAACTGTTTTTT. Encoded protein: CATSDPGQGSEKLFF.

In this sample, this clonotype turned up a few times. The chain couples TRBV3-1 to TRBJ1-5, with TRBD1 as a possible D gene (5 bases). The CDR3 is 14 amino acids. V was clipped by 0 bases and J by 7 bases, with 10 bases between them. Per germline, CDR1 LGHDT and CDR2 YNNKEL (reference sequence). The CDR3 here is CASSQDIRGQPQHF. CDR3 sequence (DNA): TGTGCCAGCAGCCAAGATATAAGGGGCCAGCCCCAGCATTTT.

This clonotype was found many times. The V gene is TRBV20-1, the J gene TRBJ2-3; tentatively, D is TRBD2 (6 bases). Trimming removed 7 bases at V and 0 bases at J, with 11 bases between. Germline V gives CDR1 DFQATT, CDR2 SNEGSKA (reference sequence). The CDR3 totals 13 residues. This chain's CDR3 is CSVGGDSTDTQYF. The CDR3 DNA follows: TGCAGTGTCGGGGGTGATAGCACAGATACGCAGTATTTT.

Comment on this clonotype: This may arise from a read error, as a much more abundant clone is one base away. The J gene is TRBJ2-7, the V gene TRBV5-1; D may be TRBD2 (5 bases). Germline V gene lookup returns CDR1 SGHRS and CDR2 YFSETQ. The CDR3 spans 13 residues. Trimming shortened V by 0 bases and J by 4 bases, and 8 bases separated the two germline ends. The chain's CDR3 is CASSLGGEYEQYV. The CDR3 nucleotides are TGCGCCAGCAGCTTGGGGGGAGAGTACGAGCAGTACGTC.

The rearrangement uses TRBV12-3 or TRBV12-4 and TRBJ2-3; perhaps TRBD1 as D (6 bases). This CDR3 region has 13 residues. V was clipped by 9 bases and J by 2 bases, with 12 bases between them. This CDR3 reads CASTDRNTDTQYF. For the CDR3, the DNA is TGTGCCAGTACAGACAGGAACACAGATACGCAGTATTTT.

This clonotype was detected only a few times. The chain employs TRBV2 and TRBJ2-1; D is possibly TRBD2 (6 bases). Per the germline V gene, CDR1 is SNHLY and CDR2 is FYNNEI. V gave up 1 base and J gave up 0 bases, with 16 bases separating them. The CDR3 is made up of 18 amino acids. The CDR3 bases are TGTGCCAGCAGTGAAGGGGGCCCACTAGCCCACTCCTACAATGAGCAGTTCTTC. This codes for CASSEGGPLAHSYNEQFF. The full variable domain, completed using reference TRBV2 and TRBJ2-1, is EPEVTQTPSHQVTQMGQEVILRCVPISNHLYFYWYRQILGQKVEFLVSFYNNEISEKSEIFDDQFSVERPDGSNFTLKIRSTKLEDSAMYFCASSEGGPLAHSYNEQFFGPGTRLTVL.